The 9 T cell receptor beta chains given below trace back to one sample, sequenced in a study of spatial heterogeneity in lung cancer. Whole-study results and caveats: Mutation counts in tumors were tracked by counts of expanded intratumoral alpha and beta TCRs.

Time point here: sample taken at primary tumor resection. TCRdb reanalysed the 5' RACE reads using MiXCR and keeps one entry per CDR3 protein. Among around 3,700 distinct CDR3 sequences listed, about a third were seen once. The antigens of these receptors remain unknown. The sequencing here drew on lung tumor tissue, taken at surgery. These receptors were taken from a female donor with early-stage non-small cell lung cancer.

This clonotype was detected only a few times. The rearrangement links TRBV5-1 to TRBJ2-7, with unresolved D. CDR1 SGHRS and CDR2 YFSETQ come from the germline V gene. This CDR3 region has 13 residues. Trimming pared 3 bases from V and 0 bases from J, leaving 7 bases between. CDR3 in amino acids: CASSSLSSYEQYF. The CDR3, as DNA: TGCGCCAGCAGCTCCCTGTCCTCCTACGAGCAGTACTTC.

The genes are TRBV27 and TRBJ2-7; 7 positions agree with TRBD2. The V gene's germline CDR1 is MNHEY and CDR2 SMNVEV (reference sequence). This CDR3 has 17 residues. With V trimmed by 4 bases and J by 3 bases, 15 bases remained unmatched. The CDR3 is CASSSNPGGSRYYEQYF. The CDR3 DNA reads TGTGCCAGCAGTTCGAACCCCGGGGGGTCTCGTTACTACGAGCAGTACTTC.

This clonotype is classed as medium-sized. V usage is TRBV10-2 and J usage is TRBJ2-7; the match to TRBD1 covers 7 bases. Germline CDR1 WSHSY, CDR2 SAAADI. There are 12 residues in the CDR3. Here the CDR3 DNA reads TGCGCGGCAGGACAGGTTCTATACGAGCAGTACTTC. It yields the protein CAAGQVLYEQYF.

This clonotype is deemed medium-sized. As DNA, the CDR3 is TGTGCCACCAGCAGGATCGGAACAGGGAAATCTAAGCAGTATTTT. Its translation is CATSRIGTGKSKQYF. J is TRBJ2-3 and V is TRBV15, with a possible D match to TRBD1 (6 bases). CDR3 size: 15 residues. V was trimmed by 3 bases and J by 11 bases, leaving 21 bases between them. Germline V gene sequence: CDR1 LNHNV, CDR2 YYDKDF (reference sequence).

This clonotype is labeled medium-sized. At one boundary the junction diverges from the germline segment, which might be a read error. The chain combines TRBV7-7 with TRBJ2-3, with unresolved D. CDR1 SSHAT and CDR2 FNYEAQ come from the germline V gene (reference sequence). CDR3 length: 13 amino acids. CDR3: CASSFIASDTQYF. DNA for the CDR3: TGTGCTAGCAGCTTTATAGCTTCAGATACGCAGTATTTT.

The CDR3, as DNA: TGTGCCAGCAGCGTAAAACTTAGCTCCTACGAGCAGTACTTC. Its protein product is CASSVKLSSYEQYF. The chain uses TRBV5-6 and TRBJ2-7, with D unclear. V was clipped by 4 bases and J by 0 bases, with 11 bases between them. Germline-derived CDR1 and CDR2 are SGHDT and YYEEEE. This CDR3 has 14 amino acids. The full variable domain, completed using reference TRBV5-6 and TRBJ2-7, is DAGVTQSPTHLIKTRGQQVTLRCSPKSGHDTVSWYQQALGQGPQFIFQYYEEEERQRGNFPDRFSGHQFPNYSSELNVNALLLGDSALYLCASSVKLSSYEQYFGPGTRLTVT.

This clonotype was recorded a few times. The gene calls are TRBV24-1 and TRBJ2-3; no clear D. Trimming took 2 bases from V and 3 from J, leaving 2 bases between them. Germline CDR1 and CDR2: KGHDR and SFDVKD. CDR3 length: 12 amino acids. This CDR3 reads CATSDYTDTQYF. CDR3 bases: TGTGCCACCAGTGATTATACAGATACGCAGTATTTT.

The chain employs TRBV28 and TRBJ2-3, with a tentative D call TRBD2 (6 bases). The germline CDR1 and CDR2 sequences are MDHEN and SYDVKM. CDR3 length: 16 residues. Trimming removed 6 bases from V and 4 bases from J, with 20 bases in between. CDR3 sequence (DNA): TGTGCCAGCAGATGGGGGACTTTAACTCACGCAGATACGCAGTATTTT. Protein product: CASRWGTLTHADTQYF. Full variable domain (remainder filled in from reference TRBV28 and TRBJ2-3): DVKVTQSSRYLVKRTGEKVFLECVQDMDHENMFWYRQDPGLGLRLIYFSYDVKMKEKGDIPEGYSVSREKKERFSLILESASTNQTSMYLCASRWGTLTHADTQYFGPGTRLTVL.

This clonotype showed up just a few times. This chain connects TRBV6-1 to TRBJ2-1, with D uncertain. This CDR3 has 14 amino acids. The V gene lost 4 bases and the J gene lost 1 base, with 8 bases spanning the gap. Germline CDR1 MNHNS, CDR2 SASEGT. CDR3 sequence: CASSAERSYNEQFF. In DNA, the CDR3 is TGTGCCAGCAGTGCCGAGAGGTCCTACAATGAGCAGTTCTTC.